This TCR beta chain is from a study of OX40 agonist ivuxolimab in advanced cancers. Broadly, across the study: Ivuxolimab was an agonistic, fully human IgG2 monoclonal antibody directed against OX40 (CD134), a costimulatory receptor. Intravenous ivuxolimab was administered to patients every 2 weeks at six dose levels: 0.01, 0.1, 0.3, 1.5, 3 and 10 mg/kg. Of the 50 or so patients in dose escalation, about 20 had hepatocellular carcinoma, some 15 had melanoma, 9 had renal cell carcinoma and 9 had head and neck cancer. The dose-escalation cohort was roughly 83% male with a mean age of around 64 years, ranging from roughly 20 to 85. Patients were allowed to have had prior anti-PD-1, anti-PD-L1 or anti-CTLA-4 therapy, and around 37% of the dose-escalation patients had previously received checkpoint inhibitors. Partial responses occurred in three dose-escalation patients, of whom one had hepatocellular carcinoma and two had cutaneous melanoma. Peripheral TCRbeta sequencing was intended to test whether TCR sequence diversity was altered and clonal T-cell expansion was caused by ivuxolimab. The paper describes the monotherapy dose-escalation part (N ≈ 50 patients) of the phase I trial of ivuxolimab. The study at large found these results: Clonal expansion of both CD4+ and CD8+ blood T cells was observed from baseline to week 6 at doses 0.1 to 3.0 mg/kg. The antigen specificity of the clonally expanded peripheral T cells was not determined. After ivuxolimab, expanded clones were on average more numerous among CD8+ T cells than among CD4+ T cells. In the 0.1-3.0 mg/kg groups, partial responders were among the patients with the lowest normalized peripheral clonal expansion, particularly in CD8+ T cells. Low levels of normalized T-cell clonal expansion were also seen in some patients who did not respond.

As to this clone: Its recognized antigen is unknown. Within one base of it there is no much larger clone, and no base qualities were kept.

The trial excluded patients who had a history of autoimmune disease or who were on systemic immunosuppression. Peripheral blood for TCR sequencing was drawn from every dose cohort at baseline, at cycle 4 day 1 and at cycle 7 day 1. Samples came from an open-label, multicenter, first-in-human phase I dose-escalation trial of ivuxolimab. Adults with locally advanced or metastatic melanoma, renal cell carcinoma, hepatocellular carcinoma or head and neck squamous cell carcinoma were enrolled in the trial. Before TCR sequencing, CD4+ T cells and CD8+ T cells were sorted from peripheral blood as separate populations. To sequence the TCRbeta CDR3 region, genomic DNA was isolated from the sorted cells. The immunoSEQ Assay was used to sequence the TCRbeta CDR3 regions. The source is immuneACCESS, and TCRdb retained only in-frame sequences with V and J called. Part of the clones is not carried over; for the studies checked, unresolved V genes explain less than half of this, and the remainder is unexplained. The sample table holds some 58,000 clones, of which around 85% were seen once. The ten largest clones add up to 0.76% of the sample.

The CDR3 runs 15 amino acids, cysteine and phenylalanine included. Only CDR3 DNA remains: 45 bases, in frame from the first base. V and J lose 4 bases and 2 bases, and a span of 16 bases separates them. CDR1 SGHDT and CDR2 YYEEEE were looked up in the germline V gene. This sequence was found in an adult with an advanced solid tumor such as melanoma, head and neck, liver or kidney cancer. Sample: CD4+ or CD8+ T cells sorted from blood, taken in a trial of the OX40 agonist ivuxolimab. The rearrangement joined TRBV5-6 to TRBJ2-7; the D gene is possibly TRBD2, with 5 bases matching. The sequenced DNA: TGTGCCAGCAGCGAGGGCATCAGCCCAGCCTACGAGCAGTACTTC. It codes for CASSEGISPAYEQYF.